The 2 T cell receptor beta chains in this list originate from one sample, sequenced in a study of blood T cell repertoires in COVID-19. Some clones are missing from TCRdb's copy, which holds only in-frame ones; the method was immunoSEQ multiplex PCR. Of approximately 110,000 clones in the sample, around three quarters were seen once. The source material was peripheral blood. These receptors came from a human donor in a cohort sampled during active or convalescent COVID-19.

CDR3 DNA: TGTGCCAGCAGCGCTCGCACAGGGCTTAGTGGCTACACCTTC. This translates into CASSARTGLSGYTF. This chain uses TRBV9 with TRBJ1-2; perhaps TRBD1 as D (6 bases). The CDR3 is 14 amino acids. V lost 3 bases to trimming and J lost 7 bases, with 16 bases between them. Germline CDR1 is SGDLS and CDR2 is YYNGEE.

The CDR3 spells CASSLRAGQVEAFF. The CDR3 nucleotides read TGTGCCAGCAGCTTGCGAGCGGGGCAGGTGGAAGCTTTCTTT. V gene TRBV5-4 combines with J gene TRBJ1-1; a possible D gene is TRBD1 (5 bases). Germline V lookup: CDR1 SGHNT, CDR2 YYREEE (reference sequence). The V end was cut by 1 base, the J end by 8 bases, with 15 bases between. The CDR3 totals 14 residues.